This TCR beta chain was captured by sequencing in a study of T cells expressing NK-cell markers. About the research overall: The study sequenced eight donors, seven HCMV-seropositive and one seronegative.

Reanalyzing the 5' RACE reads, TCRdb keeps one entry per CDR3 protein, without DNA. This table holds about 430,000 distinct CDR3 sequences. The CDR3 consists of 14 residues. From germline, CDR1 is DFQATT and CDR2 SNEGSKA (reference sequence). The sample consisted of blood T cells: a sorted CD56 or NKG2C T cell subset, CD4+ or CD8+ T cells, or bulk PBMC T cells (not recorded which). V usage is TRBV20-1 and J usage is TRBJ1-5. This clonotype was obtained from a woman aged 50 to 65 in good health. The CDR3 protein is CSAIDQYSNQPQHF.